This T cell receptor (beta chain) was sequenced during a study of shared clonotypes between healthy human individuals. Findings and caveats of the study: Compared with clonotypes that all four donors shared, non-shared clonotypes had lower generation probabilities.

There are 12 residues in the CDR3. Germline values: CDR1 SGHAT, CDR2 FQNNGV. V dropped 5 bases and J dropped 6 bases, with 10 bases sitting between them. The test was conducted at deep level. For each subset, genomic DNA was distributed in equal portions over several immunoSEQ plates. Sequencing was performed with immunoSEQ multiplex PCR; in TCRdb, only in-frame clones are kept and a portion is missing. Found here are about 680,000 clones, around 90% of them singletons; the top ten hold roughly 24%. Terminally differentiated effector memory CD45RA+ cells were excluded by CCR7 positive selection of CD45RO-negative cells. Regarding this clone: Its antigen is currently unknown.

The material sequenced was naive CD8+ T cells sorted from blood. This chain joins TRBV11-2 and TRBJ1-1, with unresolved D. The receptor's source is a man aged 25-45 years in good health. Here the CDR3 DNA reads TGTGCCAGCAGCCTCCACCCCTCTGAAGCTTTCTTT. It translates to CASSLHPSEAFF.